Below, one T cell receptor (beta chain) is given with its context. This entry belongs to a study of blood T cell repertoires in COVID-19. Study information: There were acute and convalescent COVID-19 samples, and they came from the United States, Italy and Spain. The cDNA or gDNA used as material had been derived from T cells, B-cell-depleted T cells, or PBMCs.

Membership in each cohort depended on participant-reported clinical history. The method was immunoSEQ multiplex PCR; TCRdb's version includes in-frame clones alone and lacks a portion of them. The repertoire holds around 450,000 clones, with 90% as singletons. The germline V gene has CDR1 SNHLY and CDR2 FYNNEI. The CDR3 has 15 amino acids. Trimming at V came to 6 bases and at J to 3 bases, leaving 11 bases not matched to a gene. Sequencing was done on a sample of PBMCs or T cells enriched from blood (not recorded which). The chain couples TRBV2 to TRBJ2-7, with 7 bases matching TRBD1. The sequence came from a man between 18 and 29 years old who had recovered from COVID-19. The CDR3 spells CASSQGGKKIYEQYF. In DNA form, the CDR3 reads TGTGCCAGCAGCCAAGGGGGCAAGAAGATCTACGAGCAGTACTTC.